Shown below are 27 T cell receptor beta chains from a single sample sequenced in a study of CD8+CD57+ T cells in acquired aplastic anemia. Profiling that covered TCR beta VDJ and CDR3 relied on genomic DNA as its template. TCRdb fed the reads into MiXCR, producing one record per CDR3 protein. The repertoire holds around 170,000 distinct CDR3 sequences, 55% to 75% seen once, with 45% to 55% in the top ten. Source material: sorted CD4+, CD8+, or CD8+CD57+ T cells (not recorded which) from PBMCs. These receptors were collected from a human donor in good health.

This chain uses TRBV19 with TRBJ2-5, with 9 bases aligning to TRBD1. The germline gives CDR1 LNHDA, CDR2 SQIVND (reference sequence). The CDR3 runs 16 residues. Germline trimming cut 5 bases from V and 2 bases from J; bases unmatched to any gene: 9. The CDR3 sequence: CASSADRGGGQETQYF. CDR3 bases: TGTGCCAGTAGTGCCGACAGGGGGGGTGGACAAGAGACCCAGTACTTC.

The chain is built from TRBV5-5 and TRBJ2-2; no reliable D call. CDR3 length: 16 residues. V was clipped by 2 bases and J by 5 bases, with 16 bases between them. Germline V gene data show CDR1 as SGHKS and CDR2 as YYEKEE (reference sequence). The CDR3 protein is CASSLVRDTSTGELFF. The DNA for the CDR3 is TGTGCCAGCAGCTTAGTAAGGGATACCTCGACCGGGGAGCTGTTTTTT.

The chain has TRBV29-1 and TRBJ2-5, with 7 bases that match TRBD1. The germline V gene has CDR1 SQVTM and CDR2 ANQGSEA. The V gene end was trimmed by 7 bases and the J gene end by 5 bases; junction bases not matched to a gene: 7. The CDR3 is 12 amino acids. In DNA, the CDR3 is TGCAGCGGGACTTCACAGGGGGAGACCCAGTACTTC. Its translation: CSGTSQGETQYF.

This clonotype was observed a handful of times. This chain connects TRBV2 to TRBJ1-4; D might be TRBD1 (6 bases). Between the trimmed V and J ends, which lost 5 bases and 8 bases, there was a span of 9 bases. Germline V gives CDR1 SNHLY, CDR2 FYNNEI. CDR3 size: 12 residues. Here the CDR3 DNA reads TGTGCCAGCAGTTACGGGACAGAAAAACTGTTTTTT. Translated: CASSYGTEKLFF.

The V and J genes are TRBV7-2 and TRBJ2-3; TRBD2 aligns across 10 bases. CDR3 length: 14 amino acids. Losses at the gene ends were 3 bases for V and 4 bases for J; bases not matched to a gene: 1. The germline CDR1 and CDR2 sequences are SGHTA and FQGNSA. Here the CDR3 DNA reads TGTGCCAGCAGCTTTAGCGGGAGGCCAGATACGCAGTATTTT. The encoded protein is CASSFSGRPDTQYF. Drawing the rest from reference TRBV7-2 and TRBJ2-3, the complete variable domain is GAGVSQSPSNKVTEKGKDVELRCDPISGHTALYWYRQSLGQGLEFLIYFQGNSAPDKSGLPSDRFSAERTGGSVSTLTIQRTQQEDSAVYLCASSFSGRPDTQYFGPGTRLTVL.

CDR3 in amino acids: CAWSSDLGGAQYF. The CDR3 DNA sequence: TGTGCCTGGAGTAGCGACCTCGGAGGGGCCCAGTACTTC. The chain has TRBV7-9 and TRBJ2-5; TRBD2 is a possible D gene (6 bases). Looked up from germline, CDR1 is SEHNR and CDR2 is FQNEAQ (reference sequence). This CDR3 contains 13 residues. The germline V and J ends were trimmed by 11 bases and 9 bases, with 22 bases remaining between them.

The chain employs TRBV7-9 and TRBJ2-7, with 8 bases lining up with TRBD2. Germline assignment: CDR1 SEHNR and CDR2 FQNEAQ (reference sequence). V dropped 6 bases and J dropped 2; count of bases not matched to a gene: 6. This CDR3 has 14 residues. The CDR3 sequence: CASSRTSQTYEQYF. The CDR3 DNA reads TGTGCCAGCAGTCGGACTAGCCAGACCTACGAGCAGTACTTC.

Comment on this clonotype: It is likely a read error, because the conserved phenylalanine at the end of the CDR3 is missing. The CDR3 loop reads CASSYAGFLDQPQHL. The CDR3, as DNA: TGTGCCAGCAGTTATGCCGGATTTCTGGATCAGCCCCAGCATTTA. The rearrangement links TRBV6-6 to TRBJ1-5; D is ambiguous. Germline lookup yields CDR1 MNHNY and CDR2 SVGAGI (reference sequence). CDR3 length equals 15 residues. V was trimmed by 3 bases and J by 5 bases, leaving 14 bases between them.

The chain combines TRBV5-8 with TRBJ1-1; D remains unclear. The CDR3 contains 13 residues. The germline CDR1 and CDR2 sequences are SGHTS and YDEGEE. V lost 4 bases, J lost 3 bases, and 10 bases lay in between. CDR3 DNA sequence: TGTGCCAGCAGCCAACCGGATCACACTGAAGCTTTCTTT. It is translated as CASSQPDHTEAFF.

This sequence joins TRBV19 and TRBJ1-1; 8 nucleotides line up with TRBD1. CDR1 LNHDA and CDR2 SQIVND come from the germline V gene (reference sequence). V shed 0 bases and J 5 bases; nucleotides not matched to a gene: 2. The CDR3 is made up of 14 amino acids. CDR3 residues: CASSIDRTGTEAFF. As DNA, the CDR3 is TGTGCCAGTAGTATAGATCGGACAGGGACTGAAGCTTTCTTT.

In its sample, this clonotype was seen once. A single base separates this from a much larger clone, so it may be a read error. The chain joins TRBV14 to TRBJ2-1; tentative D call: TRBD2 (6 bases). V lost 7 bases, J lost 2 bases, and 18 bases lay in between. The germline V gene encodes CDR1 SGHDN and CDR2 FVKESK. The length of the CDR3 is 16 residues. CDR3 DNA sequence: TGTGCCAGCAACCAGGGCATGGGGAGGACCTACAATGAGCAGTTCTTC. It is translated as CASNQGMGRTYNEQFF.

The chain combines TRBV15 with TRBJ2-1; weak D call: TRBD2 (6 bases). This CDR3 contains 16 residues. Trimming cost V 0 bases and J 0 bases, with 9 bases left between them. CDR1 LNHNV and CDR2 YYDKDF come from the germline V gene (reference sequence). The CDR3 DNA reads as TGTGCCACCAGCAGAGATATAGCGGCCTCCTACAATGAGCAGTTCTTC. Its protein is CATSRDIAASYNEQFF.

To note about this clonotype: A read error may produce the germline difference seen at one junction end. This chain uses TRBV29-1 with TRBJ2-5; TRBD1 matches 8 bases. CDR3 size: 12 residues. Germline V gene lookup returns CDR1 SQVTM and CDR2 ANQGSEA. DNA of the CDR3: TGCAGCGTTGCAGGGGGCGAAGAGACCCTGTACTTC. Protein sequence: CSVAGGEETLYF.

This chain connects TRBV2 to TRBJ1-2, with a possible D match to TRBD1 (6 bases). This CDR3 has 14 residues. Trimming cost V 3 bases and J 7 bases, with 15 bases left between them. Per the germline V gene, CDR1 is SNHLY and CDR2 is FYNNEI. The DNA of the CDR3 is TGTGCCAGCAGTGACCTCGCAGGGGCCTTTGGCTACACCTTC. Protein sequence: CASSDLAGAFGYTF.

This chain links TRBV2 with TRBJ2-3; D unresolved. Germline assignment: CDR1 SNHLY and CDR2 FYNNEI. This CDR3 is built from 12 residues. Trimming took 3 bases from V and 5 from J, leaving 6 bases between them. For the CDR3, the DNA is TGTGCCAGCAGTGAGGGGATAGATACGCAGTATTTT. It translates to CASSEGIDTQYF.

The chain links TRBV5-1 to TRBJ2-7; 9 nucleotides match TRBD1. CDR1 is SGHRS, CDR2 YFSETQ, per germline. Unmatched junction bases numbered 6, after V lost 2 bases and J lost 3 bases. CDR3 length: 15 amino acids. CDR3 nucleotide sequence: TGCGCCAGCAGCTTCGGACAGGGGTCGAGCTACGAGCAGTACTTC. Translated: CASSFGQGSSYEQYF.

This clonotype has only a few counts. This chain's CDR3 is CASSPLLGTGTYEQYF. DNA for the CDR3: TGTGCCAGCTCACCTCTCTTGGGGACAGGGACCTACGAGCAGTACTTC. This rearrangement joins TRBV18 to TRBJ2-7; 9 bases match TRBD1. The germline CDR1 and CDR2 sequences are KGHSH and LQKENI. The CDR3 length is 16 residues. The ends lost 3 bases at V and 2 bases at J; junction bases unmatched: 8.

The chain recombines TRBV10-3 with TRBJ1-2, with 12 bases matching TRBD1. The V gene end was trimmed by 6 bases and the J gene end by 3 bases; junction bases not matched to a gene: 5. This CDR3 contains 15 residues. In germline, CDR1 is ENHRY, CDR2 SYGVKD. The CDR3 DNA reads TGTGCCATCAGGGGACAGGGGGCGAAAGACTATGGCTACACCTTC. It specifies CAIRGQGAKDYGYTF.

This clonotype was seen at least ten times. The chain has TRBV5-8 and TRBJ2-7; 9 nucleotides agree with TRBD1. V lost 0 bases to trimming and J lost 4 bases; unmatched junction nucleotides: 2. Germline values: CDR1 SGHTS, CDR2 YDEGEE. The CDR3 runs 14 residues. The CDR3 protein is CASSLGDREYEQYF. The CDR3 DNA reads TGTGCCAGCAGCTTGGGGGACAGGGAATACGAGCAGTACTTC. Together with reference TRBV5-8 and TRBJ2-7, the CDR3 gives the full variable domain: EAGVTQSPTHLIKTRGQQATLRCSPISGHTSVYWYQQALGLGLQFLLWYDEGEERNRGNFPPRFSGRQFPNYSSELNVNALELEDSALYLCASSLGDREYEQYFGPGTRLTVT.

The V call is TRBV19, the J call TRBJ2-7; D is undetermined. The CDR3 is 13 amino acids. Germline V gene sequence: CDR1 LNHDA, CDR2 SQIVND (reference sequence). The germline V and J ends were trimmed by 3 bases and 3 bases, with 9 bases remaining between them. CDR3 protein: CASSMRGNYEQYF. As DNA, the CDR3 is TGTGCCAGTAGTATGCGCGGCAACTACGAGCAGTACTTC.

This clonotype was found many times. The chain uses TRBV7-9 and TRBJ1-1; D unresolved. This CDR3 is built from 13 residues. Germline assignment: CDR1 SEHNR and CDR2 FQNEAQ (reference sequence). The ends were cut back, 5 bases at V and 0 bases at J, with 7 bases in the middle. CDR3 nucleotides: TGTGCCAGCAGCCCTTCTATGAACACTGAAGCTTTCTTT. This sequence encodes CASSPSMNTEAFF.

The rearrangement uses TRBV20-1 and TRBJ2-7, with 8 bases identical to TRBD1. Trimming removed 2 bases from V and 1 base from J; junction bases left unmatched: 1. CDR3 length: 13 amino acids. The germline V gene has CDR1 DFQATT and CDR2 SNEGSKA (reference sequence). CDR3 loop: CSARRTGSYEQYF. CDR3 DNA: TGCAGTGCTAGAAGGACAGGGTCCTACGAGCAGTACTTC.

This clonotype has only a few counts. The chain is built from TRBV25-1 and TRBJ2-7, with D hard to call. V shed 1 base and J shed 0 bases, with 10 bases lying between them. The length of the CDR3 is 15 residues. Per the germline V gene, CDR1 is MGHDK and CDR2 is SYGVNS. The CDR3 protein is CASSELGINSYEQYF. CDR3 sequence (DNA): TGTGCCAGCAGTGAATTGGGTATTAACTCCTACGAGCAGTACTTC.

This clonotype was observed at least ten times. This chain uses TRBV2 with TRBJ2-7; 8 nucleotides align to TRBD1. V lost 7 bases and J lost 0; bases outside the gene matches: 8. Germline V lookup: CDR1 SNHLY, CDR2 FYNNEI. The CDR3 totals 15 residues. CDR3 coding DNA: TGTGCCAGCATCCCAAGGGGGACAGGCTCCTACGAGCAGTACTTC. This encodes CASIPRGTGSYEQYF.

V usage is TRBV5-1 and J usage is TRBJ2-1; D remains unclear. With 4 bases removed from V and 7 bases from J, the gap between germline ends came to 9 bases. This CDR3 is built from 12 residues. Germline V gene data show CDR1 as SGHRS and CDR2 as YFSETQ. CDR3 region: CASSKTDNEQFF. The CDR3 bases are TGCGCCAGCAGCAAAACAGATAATGAGCAGTTCTTC. Supplemented by reference TRBV5-1 and TRBJ2-1, the full variable domain reads KAGVTQTPRYLIKTRGQQVTLSCSPISGHRSVSWYQQTPGQGLQFLFEYFSETQRNKGNFPGRFSGRQFSNSRSEMNVSTLELGDSALYLCASSKTDNEQFFGPGTRLTVL.

V and J are TRBV6-5 and TRBJ2-7; 7 bases match TRBD2. Germline loops: CDR1 MNHEY, CDR2 SVGAGI. With 8 bases clipped from V and 3 bases from J, the junction kept 16 bases outside the gene matches. The CDR3 is 16 amino acids. The CDR3 DNA follows: TGTGCCAGCTCTCCTTCAACGGGCGGCGGGAGCTACGAGCAGTACTTC. The encoded protein is CASSPSTGGGSYEQYF.

V is TRBV20-1 and J is TRBJ1-5; weak D call: TRBD1 (6 bases). The CDR3 loop spans 17 amino acids. V was clipped by 0 bases and J by 1 base, with 16 bases between them. Looked up from germline, CDR1 is DFQATT and CDR2 is SNEGSKA (reference sequence). CDR3 in amino acids: CSARESWTVASNQPQHF. In DNA, the CDR3 is TGCAGTGCTAGAGAATCCTGGACAGTGGCGAGCAATCAGCCCCAGCATTTT.